These T cell receptor beta chains were read from a single sample in a study of blood T cell repertoires in COVID-19. Only in-frame clones appear in the TCRdb table, and some are missing; sequencing was by immunoSEQ multiplex PCR. The sample carries almost 500,000 clones, 88% recorded once. Sample: PBMCs or T cells enriched from blood (not recorded which). Every receptor here comes from a woman aged 60-75 years who had recovered from COVID-19. Both conserved end residues are trimmed from each CDR3. A D gene is named only where the DNA matches it firmly.

j_gene: TRBJ1-1; d_gene: -; v_gene: TRBV5-1; CDR3aa: ASSPQGAGTEAF
j_gene: TRBJ2-1; d_gene: -; v_gene: TRBV19; CDR3aa: ASSRGGAGEQF
j_gene: TRBJ1-1; d_gene: -; v_gene: TRBV13; CDR3aa: ASSLEGLTEAF
j_gene: TRBJ1-1; d_gene: -; v_gene: TRBV6-5; CDR3aa: ASSREGAVNTEAF
j_gene: TRBJ2-2; d_gene: -; v_gene: TRBV28; CDR3aa: ASTQNRGNTGELF
j_gene: TRBJ2-5; d_gene: -; v_gene: TRBV30; CDR3aa: ACRMWGRETQY
j_gene: TRBJ1-3; d_gene: -; v_gene: TRBV19; CDR3aa: ARKGSFPGNTIY
j_gene: TRBJ1-1; d_gene: -; v_gene: TRBV5-1; CDR3aa: ASSLTPIPPGNTEAF
j_gene: TRBJ1-4; d_gene: -; v_gene: TRBV5-1; CDR3aa: ASSPSPGEKLF
j_gene: TRBJ2-3; d_gene: -; v_gene: TRBV5-4; CDR3aa: ASSLFRPTGTDTQY
j_gene: TRBJ1-1; d_gene: -; v_gene: TRBV2; CDR3aa: ASSGDKNTEAF
j_gene: TRBJ2-2; d_gene: -; v_gene: TRBV9; CDR3aa: ASSVWQGNTGELF
j_gene: TRBJ1-6; d_gene: TRBD1; v_gene: TRBV2; CDR3aa: ASRRGQGANSPLH
j_gene: TRBJ2-3; d_gene: TRBD2; v_gene: TRBV11-3; CDR3aa: ASSLGFGLAGGEDTQY
j_gene: TRBJ1-2; d_gene: -; v_gene: TRBV7-9; CDR3aa: ASSYSGGYT
j_gene: TRBJ2-5; d_gene: TRBD2; v_gene: TRBV6-4; CDR3aa: ASHGSSGGDRRETQY
j_gene: TRBJ1-6; d_gene: -; v_gene: TRBV7-2; CDR3aa: ASSKATGGNSPLH
j_gene: TRBJ1-1; d_gene: TRBD1; v_gene: TRBV18; CDR3aa: ASSHRQGEAF
j_gene: TRBJ1-4; d_gene: -; v_gene: TRBV27; CDR3aa: ASRTATNEKLF
j_gene: TRBJ2-4; d_gene: TRBD2; v_gene: TRBV2; CDR3aa: ASSSSGGERNIQY
j_gene: TRBJ1-6; d_gene: -; v_gene: TRBV5-1; CDR3aa: ASSYEQGSISPLH
j_gene: TRBJ1-5; d_gene: -; v_gene: TRBV6-2/TRBV6-3; CDR3aa: ASSTGNSNQPQH
j_gene: TRBJ1-1; d_gene: -; v_gene: TRBV12-3/TRBV12-4; CDR3aa: ASSFGGNTEAF
j_gene: TRBJ1-2; d_gene: TRBD1; v_gene: TRBV2; CDR3aa: ASSEAGDRAYGYT
j_gene: TRBJ2-1; d_gene: TRBD2; v_gene: TRBV7-9; CDR3aa: ASSLVGLAHNEQF
j_gene: TRBJ2-3; d_gene: -; v_gene: TRBV5-1; CDR3aa: ASSLEPRDTQY
j_gene: TRBJ2-2; d_gene: TRBD2; v_gene: TRBV5-6; CDR3aa: ASSRGLAGGLSTGELF
j_gene: TRBJ1-4; d_gene: -; v_gene: TRBV7-8; CDR3aa: ASSLGWTPGEKLF
j_gene: TRBJ1-4; d_gene: -; v_gene: TRBV19; CDR3aa: ASSKGETNEKLF
j_gene: TRBJ2-6; d_gene: -; v_gene: TRBV2; CDR3aa: ASSYTGKNGVLT
j_gene: TRBJ1-2; d_gene: -; v_gene: TRBV14; CDR3aa: ASSQESGSGYT
j_gene: TRBJ1-5; d_gene: -; v_gene: TRBV5-3; CDR3aa: ARSLGGWRKPQH
j_gene: TRBJ2-3; d_gene: TRBD2; v_gene: TRBV28; CDR3aa: AAGRGGGTDTQY
j_gene: TRBJ1-4; d_gene: -; v_gene: TRBV5-1; CDR3aa: ASSRDSTNEKLF
j_gene: TRBJ2-2; d_gene: -; v_gene: TRBV2; CDR3aa: ASSTRTGELF
j_gene: TRBJ2-2; d_gene: TRBD2; v_gene: TRBV4-1; CDR3aa: ASSLMTSGGTGELF
j_gene: TRBJ2-2; d_gene: -; v_gene: TRBV7-9; CDR3aa: ASPRAAGELF
j_gene: TRBJ1-3; d_gene: -; v_gene: TRBV24-1; CDR3aa: ATSDLFRESGNTIY
j_gene: TRBJ1-2; d_gene: TRBD1; v_gene: TRBV29-1; CDR3aa: SAAGQGKGYT
j_gene: TRBJ1-6; d_gene: TRBD1; v_gene: TRBV2; CDR3aa: ASGTGLARYSPLH
j_gene: TRBJ1-5; d_gene: TRBD1; v_gene: TRBV27; CDR3aa: ASSLSSPGQGRVNSNQPQH
j_gene: TRBJ1-1; d_gene: TRBD1; v_gene: TRBV5-1; CDR3aa: ASSRGSGGDSEAF
j_gene: TRBJ2-1; d_gene: -; v_gene: TRBV4-1; CDR3aa: ASSQDRSLQPFNNEQF
j_gene: TRBJ2-3; d_gene: TRBD1; v_gene: TRBV5-8; CDR3aa: ASPTGGLGTDTQY
j_gene: TRBJ1-4; d_gene: -; v_gene: TRBV5-1; CDR3aa: ASSGGTSEKLF
j_gene: TRBJ1-1; d_gene: TRBD1; v_gene: TRBV27; CDR3aa: ASSARGIGEAF
j_gene: TRBJ2-5; d_gene: -; v_gene: TRBV7-2; CDR3aa: ASSRYQETQY
j_gene: TRBJ2-2; d_gene: -; v_gene: TRBV12-2; CDR3aa: ASRFVAGHRNTGELF
j_gene: TRBJ2-5; d_gene: -; v_gene: TRBV9; CDR3aa: ASSVGETEETQY
j_gene: TRBJ2-1; d_gene: TRBD1; v_gene: TRBV7-2; CDR3aa: ASSSGRVRDRDYNEQF
j_gene: TRBJ2-7; d_gene: TRBD1; v_gene: TRBV4-2; CDR3aa: ASSQPGTGNYEQY
j_gene: TRBJ1-2; d_gene: -; v_gene: TRBV24-1; CDR3aa: ATSETGRDYGYT
j_gene: TRBJ1-1; d_gene: -; v_gene: TRBV6-5; CDR3aa: ASSYWGGGTEAF
j_gene: TRBJ1-2; d_gene: -; v_gene: TRBV5-1; CDR3aa: ASSLQGGDYGYT
j_gene: TRBJ2-2; d_gene: -; v_gene: TRBV3-1/TRBV3-2; CDR3aa: ASSQVRLNTGELF
j_gene: TRBJ1-5; d_gene: TRBD1; v_gene: TRBV6-6; CDR3aa: ASRGQGWGNQPQH
j_gene: TRBJ2-1; d_gene: -; v_gene: TRBV6-4; CDR3aa: ASKRTRRGNEQF
j_gene: TRBJ1-1; d_gene: -; v_gene: TRBV6-5; CDR3aa: ASIRSNKNTEAF
j_gene: TRBJ1-2; d_gene: TRBD1; v_gene: TRBV9; CDR3aa: ASSVGTGYGYT
j_gene: TRBJ1-5; d_gene: TRBD1; v_gene: TRBV6-6; CDR3aa: ASTKDRGQPQH